This T cell receptor beta chain originates from a study of response to subunit inactivated influenza vaccine. Study-wide results and caveats: Authors suggested few new T cells are recruited by each seasonal influenza vaccination.

As to this clonotype: Antigen specificity is unknown.

Germline CDR1 is KGHDR and CDR2 is SFDVKD. V gave up 7 bases and J gave up 8 bases; unmatched junction bases: 10. The CDR3 spans 14 residues. Each CDR3 protein gets one entry after TCRdb re-called the RT-PCR reads with MiXCR. Here the sample spans around 790,000 distinct CDR3 sequences, 21% being singletons. Sample: PBMCs from blood, taken 5 days after vaccination. This TCR derives from a man aged 50-59 years who received an inactivated influenza vaccine. V gene TRBV24-1 combines with J gene TRBJ2-1; 7 bases align to TRBD2. The CDR3 nucleotides read TGTGCCACCAGCTCCGGGACTACAGTTTATGAGCAGTTCTTC. This gives the protein CATSSGTTVYEQFF.